This TCR beta chain comes out of a study of beta chain features in type 1 diabetes. General study points: People with Type 1 diabetes carried modestly yet significantly shorter TCRB CDR3s in all four CD4+ subsets. Sequencing the cDNA could make cells with high TCR expression show up more than they should.

For this clone: What it binds is unknown.

CDR3 length equals 14 residues. Reverse transcribing all isolated RNA meant expressed TCRB transcripts were sequenced. Clones were read by immunoSEQ multiplex PCR, and TCRdb kept only the in-frame ones, dropping some. The data contain some 700,000 clones, roughly 13% of them seen just once; the ten biggest clones take up around 0.022%. The purity of all sorted populations exceeded 95%. The TCR was taken from a man in his late teens or twenties with type 1 diabetes. The V gene is TRBV21-1, the J gene TRBJ1-2; the D call in the table, TRBD1, was not verified against the DNA. TRBV21-1 is deemed a pseudogene. The material sequenced was naive CD4+ T cells from blood. The CDR3 reads CASSKTDRGYGYTF. DNA for the CDR3: TGTGCCAGCAGCAAAACCGACAGGGGTTATGGCTACACCTTC.